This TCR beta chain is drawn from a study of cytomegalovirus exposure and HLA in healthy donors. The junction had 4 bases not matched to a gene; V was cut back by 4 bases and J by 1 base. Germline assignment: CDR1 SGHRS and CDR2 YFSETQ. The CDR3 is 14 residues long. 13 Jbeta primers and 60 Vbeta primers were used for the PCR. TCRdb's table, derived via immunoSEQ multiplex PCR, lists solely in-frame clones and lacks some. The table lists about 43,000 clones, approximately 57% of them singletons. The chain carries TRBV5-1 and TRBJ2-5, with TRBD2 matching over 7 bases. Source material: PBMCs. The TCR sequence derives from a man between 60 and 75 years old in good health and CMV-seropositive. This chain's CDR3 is CASSGGGTQETQYF. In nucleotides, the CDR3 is TGCGCCAGCAGCGGGGGGGGGACCCAAGAGACCCAGTACTTC.